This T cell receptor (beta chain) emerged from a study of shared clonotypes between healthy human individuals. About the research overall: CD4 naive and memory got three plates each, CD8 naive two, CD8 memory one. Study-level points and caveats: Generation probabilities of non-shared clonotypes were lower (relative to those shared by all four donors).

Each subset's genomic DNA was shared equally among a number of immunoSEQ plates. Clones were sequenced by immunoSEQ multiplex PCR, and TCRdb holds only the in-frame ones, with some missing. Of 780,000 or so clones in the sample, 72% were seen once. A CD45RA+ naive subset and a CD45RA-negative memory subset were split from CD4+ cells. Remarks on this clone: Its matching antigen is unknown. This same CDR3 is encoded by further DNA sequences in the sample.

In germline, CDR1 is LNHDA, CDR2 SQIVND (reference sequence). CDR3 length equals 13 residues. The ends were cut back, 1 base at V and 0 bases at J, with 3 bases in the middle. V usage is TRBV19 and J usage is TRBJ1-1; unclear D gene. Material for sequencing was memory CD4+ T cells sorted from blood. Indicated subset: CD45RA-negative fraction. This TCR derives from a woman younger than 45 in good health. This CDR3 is CASSIVLNTEAFF. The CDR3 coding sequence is TGTGCCAGTAGTATAGTCCTGAACACTGAAGCTTTCTTT.